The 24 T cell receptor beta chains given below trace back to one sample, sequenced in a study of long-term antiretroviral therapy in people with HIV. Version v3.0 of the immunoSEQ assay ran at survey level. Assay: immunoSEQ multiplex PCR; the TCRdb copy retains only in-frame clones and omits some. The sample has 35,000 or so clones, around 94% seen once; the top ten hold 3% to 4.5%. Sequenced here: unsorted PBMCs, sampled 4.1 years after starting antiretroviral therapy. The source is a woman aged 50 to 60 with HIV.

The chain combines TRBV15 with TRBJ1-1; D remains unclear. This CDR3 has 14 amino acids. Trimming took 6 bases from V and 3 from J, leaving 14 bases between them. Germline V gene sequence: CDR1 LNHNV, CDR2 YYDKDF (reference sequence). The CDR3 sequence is CATRPERTYTEAFF. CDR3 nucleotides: TGTGCCACCAGACCAGAAAGGACCTACACTGAAGCTTTCTTT.

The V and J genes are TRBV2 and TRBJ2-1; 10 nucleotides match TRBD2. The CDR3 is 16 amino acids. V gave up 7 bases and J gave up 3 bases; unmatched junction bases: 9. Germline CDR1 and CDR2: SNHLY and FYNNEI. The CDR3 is CASNRLAGAYYNEQFF. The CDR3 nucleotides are TGTGCCAGCAACCGTCTAGCGGGGGCTTACTACAATGAGCAGTTCTTC.

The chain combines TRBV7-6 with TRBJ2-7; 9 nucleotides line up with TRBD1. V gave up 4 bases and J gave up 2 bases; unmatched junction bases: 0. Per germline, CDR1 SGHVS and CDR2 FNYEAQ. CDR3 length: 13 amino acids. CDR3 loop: CASSWDRAYEQYF. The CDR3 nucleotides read TGTGCCAGCAGCTGGGACAGGGCCTACGAGCAGTACTTC.

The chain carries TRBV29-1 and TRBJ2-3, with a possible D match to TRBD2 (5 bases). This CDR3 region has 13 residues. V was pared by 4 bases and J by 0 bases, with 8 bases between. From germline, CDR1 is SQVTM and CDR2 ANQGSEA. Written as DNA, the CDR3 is TGCAGCGTTGGCGGAGGCAGCACAGATACGCAGTATTTT. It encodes CSVGGGSTDTQYF.

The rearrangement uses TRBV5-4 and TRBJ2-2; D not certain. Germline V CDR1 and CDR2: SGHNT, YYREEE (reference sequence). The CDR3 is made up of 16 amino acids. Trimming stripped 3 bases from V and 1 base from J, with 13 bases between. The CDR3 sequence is CASSSEGQRNTGELFF. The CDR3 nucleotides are TGTGCCAGCAGCTCGGAAGGTCAGCGGAACACCGGGGAGCTGTTTTTT.

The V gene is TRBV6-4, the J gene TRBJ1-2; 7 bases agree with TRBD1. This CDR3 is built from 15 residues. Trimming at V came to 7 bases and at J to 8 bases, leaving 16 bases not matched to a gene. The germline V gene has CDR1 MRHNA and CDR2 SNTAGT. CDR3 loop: CASTIKGRGGRGYTF. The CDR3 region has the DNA TGTGCCAGCACCATCAAAGGCAGGGGGGGCCGGGGCTACACCTTC.

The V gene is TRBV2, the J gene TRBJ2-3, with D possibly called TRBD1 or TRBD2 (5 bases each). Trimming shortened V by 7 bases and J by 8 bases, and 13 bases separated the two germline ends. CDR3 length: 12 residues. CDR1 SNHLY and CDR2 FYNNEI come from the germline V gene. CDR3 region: CASNTRGGTQYF. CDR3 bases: TGTGCCAGCAACACGAGGGGTGGTACGCAGTATTTT.

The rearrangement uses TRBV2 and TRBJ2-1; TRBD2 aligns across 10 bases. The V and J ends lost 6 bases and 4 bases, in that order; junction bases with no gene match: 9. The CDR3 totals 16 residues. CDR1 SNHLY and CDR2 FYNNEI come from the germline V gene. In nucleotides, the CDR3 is TGTGCCAGCAGGGCAATCCGAGCGGGGGGGTACAATGAGCAGTTCTTC. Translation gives CASRAIRAGGYNEQFF. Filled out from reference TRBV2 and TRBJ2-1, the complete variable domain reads EPEVTQTPSHQVTQMGQEVILRCVPISNHLYFYWYRQILGQKVEFLVSFYNNEISEKSEIFDDQFSVERPDGSNFTLKIRSTKLEDSAMYFCASRAIRAGGYNEQFFGPGTRLTVL.

The CDR3, as DNA: TGCAGCGTTGGGGTTAGTATAGGAGAGACCCAGTACTTC. It is translated as CSVGVSIGETQYF. The V call is TRBV29-1, the J call TRBJ2-5; D gene ambiguous. This CDR3 has 13 residues. Germline V gene lookup returns CDR1 SQVTM and CDR2 ANQGSEA. Trimming removed 4 bases at V and 4 bases at J, with 13 bases between.

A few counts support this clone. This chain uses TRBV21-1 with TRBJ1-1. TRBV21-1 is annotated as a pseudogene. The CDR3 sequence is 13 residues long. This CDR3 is CASSSWTGYEAFF. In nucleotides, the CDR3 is TGTGCCAGCAGCAGTTGGACGGGCTATGAAGCTTTCTTT.

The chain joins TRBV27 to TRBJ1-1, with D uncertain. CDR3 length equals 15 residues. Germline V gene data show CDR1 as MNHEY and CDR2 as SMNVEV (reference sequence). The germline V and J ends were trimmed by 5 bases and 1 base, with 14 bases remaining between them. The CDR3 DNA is TGTGCCAGCAGTCGGCGCTTTAAGGGGAACACTGAAGCTTTCTTT. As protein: CASSRRFKGNTEAFF.

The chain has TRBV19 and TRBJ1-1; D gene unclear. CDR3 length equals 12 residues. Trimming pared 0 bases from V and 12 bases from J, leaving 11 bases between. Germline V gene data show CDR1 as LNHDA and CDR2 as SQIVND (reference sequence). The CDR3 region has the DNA TGTGCCAGTAGTATAGACGAGAGGCGGACTTTCTTT. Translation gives CASSIDERRTFF.

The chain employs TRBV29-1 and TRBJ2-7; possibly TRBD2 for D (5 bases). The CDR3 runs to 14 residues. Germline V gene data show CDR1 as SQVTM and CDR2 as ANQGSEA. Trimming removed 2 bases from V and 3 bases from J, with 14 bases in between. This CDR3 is CSVESRGLNYEQYF. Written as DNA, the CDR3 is TGCAGCGTTGAATCGCGCGGGTTGAACTACGAGCAGTACTTC.

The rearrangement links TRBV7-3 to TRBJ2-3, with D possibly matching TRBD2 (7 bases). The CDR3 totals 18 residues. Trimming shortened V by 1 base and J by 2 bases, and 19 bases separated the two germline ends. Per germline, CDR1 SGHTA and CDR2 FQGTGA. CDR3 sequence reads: CASSLKGGGVFHTDTQYF. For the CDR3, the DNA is TGTGCCAGCAGCTTAAAGGGGGGGGGTGTCTTTCACACAGATACGCAGTATTTT.

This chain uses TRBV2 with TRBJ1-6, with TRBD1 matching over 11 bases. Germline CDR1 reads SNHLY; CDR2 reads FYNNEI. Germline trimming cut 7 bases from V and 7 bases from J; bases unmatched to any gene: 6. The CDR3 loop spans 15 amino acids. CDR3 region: CASNLGQGANSPLHF. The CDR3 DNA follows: TGTGCCAGCAACCTCGGACAGGGGGCAAATTCACCCCTCCACTTT.

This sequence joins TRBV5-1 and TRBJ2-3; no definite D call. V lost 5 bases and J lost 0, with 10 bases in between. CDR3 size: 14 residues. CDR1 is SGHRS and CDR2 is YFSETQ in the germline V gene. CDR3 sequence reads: CASRLTFSTDTQYF. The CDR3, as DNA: TGCGCCAGCAGACTTACGTTCAGCACAGATACGCAGTATTTT.

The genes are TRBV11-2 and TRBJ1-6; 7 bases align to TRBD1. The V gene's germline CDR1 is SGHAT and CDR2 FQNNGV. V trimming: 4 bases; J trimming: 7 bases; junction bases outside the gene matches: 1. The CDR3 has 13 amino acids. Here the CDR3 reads CASSWDSNSPLHF. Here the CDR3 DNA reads TGTGCCAGCAGCTGGGACAGCAATTCACCCCTCCACTTT. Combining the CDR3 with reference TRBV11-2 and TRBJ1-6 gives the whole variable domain EAGVAQSPRYKIIEKRQSVAFWCNPISGHATLYWYQQILGQGPKLLIQFQNNGVVDDSQLPKDRFSAERLKGVDSTLKIQPAKLEDSAVYLCASSWDSNSPLHFGNGTRLTVT.

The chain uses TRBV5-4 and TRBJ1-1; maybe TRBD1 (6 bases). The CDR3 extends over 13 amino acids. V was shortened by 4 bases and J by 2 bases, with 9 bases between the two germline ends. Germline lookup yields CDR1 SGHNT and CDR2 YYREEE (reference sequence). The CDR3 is CASSKTGNTEAFF. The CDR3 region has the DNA TGTGCCAGCAGCAAGACAGGCAACACTGAAGCTTTCTTT. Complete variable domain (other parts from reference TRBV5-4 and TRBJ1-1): ETGVTQSPTHLIKTRGQQVTLRCSSQSGHNTVSWYQQALGQGPQFIFQYYREEENGRGNFPPRFSGLQFPNYSSELNVNALELDDSALYLCASSKTGNTEAFFGQGTRLTVV.

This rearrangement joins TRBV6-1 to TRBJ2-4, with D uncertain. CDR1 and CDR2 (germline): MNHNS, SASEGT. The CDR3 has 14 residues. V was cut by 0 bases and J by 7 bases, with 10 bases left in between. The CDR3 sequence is CASSEALTLNIQYF. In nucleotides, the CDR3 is TGTGCCAGCAGTGAAGCGTTAACCCTCAACATTCAGTACTTC.

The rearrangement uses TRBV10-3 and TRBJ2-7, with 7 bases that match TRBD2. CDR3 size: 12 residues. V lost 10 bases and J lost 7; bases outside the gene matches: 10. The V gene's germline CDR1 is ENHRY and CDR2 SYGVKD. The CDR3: CATRVAGEEQYF. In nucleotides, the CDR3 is TGTGCCACCCGGGTGGCGGGGGAAGAGCAGTACTTC.

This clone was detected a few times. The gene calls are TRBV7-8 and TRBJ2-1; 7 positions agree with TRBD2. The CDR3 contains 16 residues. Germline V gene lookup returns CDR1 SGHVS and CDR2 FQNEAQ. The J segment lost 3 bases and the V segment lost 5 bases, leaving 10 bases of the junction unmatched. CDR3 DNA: TGTGCCAGCAGCCTCAGGCGCGGGAGTCTCTACAATGAGCAGTTCTTC. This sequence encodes CASSLRRGSLYNEQFF.

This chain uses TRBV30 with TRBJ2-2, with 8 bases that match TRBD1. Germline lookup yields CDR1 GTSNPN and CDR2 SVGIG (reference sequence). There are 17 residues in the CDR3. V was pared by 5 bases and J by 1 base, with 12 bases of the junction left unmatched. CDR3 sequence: CAWVRPRQGWNTGELFF. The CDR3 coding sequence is TGTGCCTGGGTTCGCCCCCGACAGGGGTGGAACACCGGGGAGCTGTTTTTT.

CDR3 DNA sequence: TGTGCCAGTAGTCGGAGGGGCGGAATCAATTCACCCCTCCACTTT. It codes for CASSRRGGINSPLHF. The chain links TRBV19 to TRBJ1-6; D perhaps matches TRBD1 (5 bases). Looked up from germline, CDR1 is LNHDA and CDR2 is SQIVND (reference sequence). The CDR3 sequence is 15 residues long. Trimming shortened V by 5 bases and J by 7 bases, and 15 bases separated the two germline ends.

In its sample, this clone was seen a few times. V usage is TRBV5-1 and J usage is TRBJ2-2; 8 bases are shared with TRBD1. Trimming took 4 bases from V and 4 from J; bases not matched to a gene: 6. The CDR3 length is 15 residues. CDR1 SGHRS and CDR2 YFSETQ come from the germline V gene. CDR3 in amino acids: CASSPDRVGTGELFF. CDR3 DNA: TGCGCCAGCAGCCCGGACAGGGTCGGCACCGGGGAGCTGTTTTTT.